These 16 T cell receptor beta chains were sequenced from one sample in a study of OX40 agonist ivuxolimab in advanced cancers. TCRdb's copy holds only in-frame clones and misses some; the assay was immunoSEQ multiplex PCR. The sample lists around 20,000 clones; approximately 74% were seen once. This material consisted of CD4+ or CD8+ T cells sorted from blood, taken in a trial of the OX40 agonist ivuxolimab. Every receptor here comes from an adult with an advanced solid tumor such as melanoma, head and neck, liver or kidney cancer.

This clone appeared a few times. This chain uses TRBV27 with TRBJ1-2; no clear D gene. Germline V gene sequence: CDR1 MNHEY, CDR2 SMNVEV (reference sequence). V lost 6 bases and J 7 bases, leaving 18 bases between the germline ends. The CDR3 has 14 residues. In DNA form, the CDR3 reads TGTGCCAGCAGCCCGAGCGGGGATCGAGGTGGCTACACCTTC. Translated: CASSPSGDRGGYTF.

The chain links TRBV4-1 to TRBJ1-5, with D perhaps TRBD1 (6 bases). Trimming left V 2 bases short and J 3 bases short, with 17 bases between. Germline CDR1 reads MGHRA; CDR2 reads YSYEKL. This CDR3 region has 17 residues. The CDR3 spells CASSQTWAGTNNQPQHF. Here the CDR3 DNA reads TGCGCCAGCAGCCAAACTTGGGCGGGGACAAACAATCAGCCCCAGCATTTT.

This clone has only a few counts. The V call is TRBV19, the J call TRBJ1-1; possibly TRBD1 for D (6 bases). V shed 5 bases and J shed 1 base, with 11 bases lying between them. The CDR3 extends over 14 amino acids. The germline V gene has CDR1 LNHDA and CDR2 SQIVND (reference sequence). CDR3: CASSLGHPNTEAFF. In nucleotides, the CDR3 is TGTGCCAGTAGTTTGGGACACCCGAACACTGAAGCTTTCTTT.

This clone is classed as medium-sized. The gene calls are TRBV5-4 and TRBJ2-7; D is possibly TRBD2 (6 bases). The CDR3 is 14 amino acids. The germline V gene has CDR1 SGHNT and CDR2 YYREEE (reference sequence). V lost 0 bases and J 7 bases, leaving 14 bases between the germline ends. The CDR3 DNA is TGTGCCAGCAGCTTGGTAGGAGGGTCGGGGGAGCAGTACTTC. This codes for CASSLVGGSGEQYF.

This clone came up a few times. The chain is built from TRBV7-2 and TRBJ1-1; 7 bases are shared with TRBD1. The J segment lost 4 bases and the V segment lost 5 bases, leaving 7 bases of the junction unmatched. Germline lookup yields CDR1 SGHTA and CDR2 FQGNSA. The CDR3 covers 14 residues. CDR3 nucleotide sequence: TGTGCCAGCAGCCCCAGGGGGAGAAGCACTGAAGCTTTCTTT. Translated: CASSPRGRSTEAFF.

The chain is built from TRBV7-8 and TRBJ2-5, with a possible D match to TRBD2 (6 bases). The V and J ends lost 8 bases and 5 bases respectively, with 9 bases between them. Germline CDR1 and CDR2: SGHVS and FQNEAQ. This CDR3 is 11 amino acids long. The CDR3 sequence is CASRRGETQYF. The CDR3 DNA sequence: TGTGCCAGCCGTCGGGGGGAGACCCAGTACTTC. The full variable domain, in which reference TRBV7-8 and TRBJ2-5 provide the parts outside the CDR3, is GAGVSQSPRYKVAKRGQDVALRCDPISGHVSLFWYQQALGQGPEFLTYFQNEAQLDKSGLPSDRFFAERPEGSVSTLKIQRTQQEDSAVYLCASRRGETQYFGPGTRLLVL.

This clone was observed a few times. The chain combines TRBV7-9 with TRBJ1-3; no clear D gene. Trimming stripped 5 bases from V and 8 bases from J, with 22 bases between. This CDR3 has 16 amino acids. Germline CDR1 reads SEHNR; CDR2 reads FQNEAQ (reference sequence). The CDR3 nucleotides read TGTGCCAGCAGCCCCCCGGCGACGGGGTTTGGGGACACCATATATTTT. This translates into CASSPPATGFGDTIYF.

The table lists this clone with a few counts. CDR3 amino acids: CASSPEGPSYNEQFF. The CDR3 nucleotides are TGCGCCAGCAGCCCCGAGGGGCCCTCCTACAATGAGCAGTTCTTC. J is TRBJ2-1 and V is TRBV4-1; the D gene could be TRBD1 or TRBD2 (5 bases each). The CDR3 runs 15 residues. Germline V gene data show CDR1 as MGHRA and CDR2 as YSYEKL. With 4 bases removed from V and 0 bases from J, the gap between germline ends came to 10 bases.

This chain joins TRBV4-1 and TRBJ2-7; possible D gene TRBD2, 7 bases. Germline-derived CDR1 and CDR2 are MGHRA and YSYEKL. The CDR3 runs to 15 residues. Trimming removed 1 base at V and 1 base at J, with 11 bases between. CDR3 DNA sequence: TGCGCCAGCAGCCAAGTGGGAGGGGGATCCTACGAGCAGTACTTC. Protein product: CASSQVGGGSYEQYF.

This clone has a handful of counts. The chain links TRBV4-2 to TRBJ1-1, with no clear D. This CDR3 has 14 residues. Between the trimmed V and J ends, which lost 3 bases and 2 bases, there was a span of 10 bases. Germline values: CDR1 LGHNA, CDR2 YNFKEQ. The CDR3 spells CASSHPTVNTEAFF. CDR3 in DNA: TGTGCCAGCAGCCACCCGACGGTTAACACTGAAGCTTTCTTT.

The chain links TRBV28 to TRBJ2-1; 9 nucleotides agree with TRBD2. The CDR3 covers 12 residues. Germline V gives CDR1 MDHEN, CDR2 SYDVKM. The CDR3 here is CSVAGVLNEQFF. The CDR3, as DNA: TGTTCAGTAGCGGGAGTTTTGAATGAGCAGTTCTTC.

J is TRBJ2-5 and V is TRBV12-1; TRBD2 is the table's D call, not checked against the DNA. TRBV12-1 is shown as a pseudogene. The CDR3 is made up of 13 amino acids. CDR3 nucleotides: TGTGCCAGCGCGCAGGGAGGGAAAGAGACCCAGTACTTC. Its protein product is CASAQGGKETQYF.

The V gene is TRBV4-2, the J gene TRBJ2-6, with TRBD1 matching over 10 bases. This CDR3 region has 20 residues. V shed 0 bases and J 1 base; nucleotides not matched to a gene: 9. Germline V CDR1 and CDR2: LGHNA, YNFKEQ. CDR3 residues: CASSQELGTGDFSGANVLTF. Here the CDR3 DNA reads TGTGCCAGCAGCCAAGAACTTGGGACAGGGGACTTTTCTGGGGCCAACGTCCTGACTTTC.

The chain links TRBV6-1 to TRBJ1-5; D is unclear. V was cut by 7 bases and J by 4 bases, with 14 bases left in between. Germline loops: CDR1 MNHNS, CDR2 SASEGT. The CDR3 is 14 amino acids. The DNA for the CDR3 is TGTGCCAGCACGGAAGAAAGAGTAAATCAGCCCCAGCATTTT. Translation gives CASTEERVNQPQHF.

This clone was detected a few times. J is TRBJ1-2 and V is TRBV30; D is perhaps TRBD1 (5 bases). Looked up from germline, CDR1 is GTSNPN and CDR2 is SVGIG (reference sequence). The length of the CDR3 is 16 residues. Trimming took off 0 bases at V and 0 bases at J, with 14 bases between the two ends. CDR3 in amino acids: CAWSVGTGASNYGYTF. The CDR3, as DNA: TGTGCCTGGAGTGTGGGGACCGGAGCGTCTAACTATGGCTACACCTTC. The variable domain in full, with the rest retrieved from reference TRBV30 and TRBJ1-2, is SQTIHQWPATLVQPVGSPLSLECTVEGTSNPNLYWYRQAAGRGLQLLFYSVGIGQISSEVPQNLSASRPQDRQFILSSKKLLLSDSGFYLCAWSVGTGASNYGYTFGSGTRLTVV.

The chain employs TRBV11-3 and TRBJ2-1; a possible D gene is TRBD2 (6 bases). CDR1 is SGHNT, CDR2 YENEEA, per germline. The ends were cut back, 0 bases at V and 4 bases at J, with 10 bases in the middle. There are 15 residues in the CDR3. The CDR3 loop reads CASSLDSGYYNEQFF. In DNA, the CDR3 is TGTGCCAGCAGCTTAGATAGCGGATATTACAATGAGCAGTTCTTC.